Described below is a single T cell receptor (beta chain) sequence and its context. The sample belongs to a study of CD8 T cells in Susac syndrome. The patients who served as multiple sclerosis controls were treatment-naive and had stable or active relapsing-remitting disease that fulfilled the revised McDonald criteria. Negative isolation yielded CD8+ and CD4+ T cells; FACS enriched TEMRA cells. V lost 5 bases to trimming and J lost 4 bases; unmatched junction nucleotides: 4. Looked up from germline, CDR1 is LGHDT and CDR2 is YNNKEL (reference sequence). CDR3 length: 14 residues. RNA in amounts of roughly 0.5 to 1 ug was reverse transcribed with random hexamers. TCRdb used MiXCR to reprocess the immunoSEQ multiplex PCR reads, holding one entry per CDR3 protein. Of roughly 200,000 distinct CDR3 sequences detected, approximately 95% appear once; the ten largest clones hold approximately 0.075%.

Sequenced sample: CD4+ T cells from PBMCs. This TCR derives from a human donor with multiple sclerosis. The chain combines TRBV3-1 with TRBJ2-5; 10 nucleotides align to TRBD2. CDR3: CASSSVAGGETQYF. CDR3 nucleotide sequence: TGTGCCAGCAGCTCAGTAGCGGGGGGAGAGACCCAGTACTTC.